This T cell receptor beta chain was retrieved from a study of T-cell memory formation after mild COVID-19 (dated by TCRdb to 2020 to 2022). Study-level background: Most TCR sequence clusters were specific to one of the two donors. Two young, previously healthy adult volunteers, one female and one male, were included in the cohort. In a couple of donors, T-cell clones that expanded and contracted after mild COVID-19 were tracked by sequencing TCRalpha and TCRbeta repertoires over time.

The CDR3 measures 19 amino acids from cysteine to phenylalanine. Only the CDR3 region is kept as DNA, spanning 57 bases read in frame from base 1. For CDR1 and CDR2, the germline V gene lists SGHVS and FQNEAQ. Trimmed from V: 6 bases; trimmed from J: 0 bases; junction bases lacking a gene match: 15. Concerning this clonotype: Its recognized antigen is unknown. Nothing much larger sits one base from this clone, and base qualities are not available.

Sequencing used an Illumina NovaSeq 6000. TCRalpha and TCRbeta cDNA libraries were constructed by 5'RACE with constant-segment primers, with sample barcodes and unique molecular identifiers being introduced. Trizol reagent was used to extract RNA from every sample. The libraries were amplified in two PCR steps, and the second step added a second sample barcode and Illumina TruSeq adapters. Sequencing of libraries was performed on an Illumina NovaSeq with 2 x 150 bp paired-end reads. The source study handled its data this way. Demultiplexing of reads and collapsing into UMI-guided consensus sequences were performed with migec v1.2.7. With mixcr v2.1.11, UMI consensuses were aligned to TRA and TRB V and J templates and assembled into clonotypes. A clonotype was counted as expanded or contracted only if both edgeR and NoisET called the change significant, with noise models trained on biological replicates. For edgeR calls, the cutoffs were a false discovery rate-adjusted p below 0.01 and a log2 fold-change threshold of 1. As an exploratory analysis of dynamics, PCA with hierarchical clustering was applied to max-normalized trajectories of the 1000 most abundant clonotypes. Separately sequenced CD4+ and CD8+ repertoires were used to assign the CD4 or CD8 phenotype of responding clones. The raw public data were reprocessed by TCRdb itself: fastp quality trimming at Q25, MiXCR clonotype calling, in-frame beta chains only. For every CDR3 protein sequence, its rows merge into one entry that carries the most common genes and DNA. TCRdb, not the authors, supplied the V and J calls. For this sample there are about 470,000 distinct CDR3 sequences; roughly 23% appear just once. The top ten hold approximately 12% of the sample.

Ficoll-Paque density gradient centrifugation was the method used to isolate PBMCs. What the authors observed across the whole study: Only a couple of mild cases were covered in the study, and larger cohorts including severe cases with pre-infection samples were considered necessary. Contracting CD4+ clones were located mainly in the CM and EM memory subsets, whereas CD8+ clones were found to be enriched in EMRA. Some responding clones were found in pre-infection memory, which suggests that pre-existing cross-reactive memory T cells took part in the SARS-CoV-2 response. SARS-CoV-2 specificity was not confirmed for the second-wave clones peaking on day 37. From day 15 to 85, contracting clones showed balanced CD4/CD8 phenotypes, whereas a second wave of clones that expanded from day 15 to 37 leaned towards CD4+.

The TCR was taken from an adult woman who had mild COVID-19 (a few samples of this study predate the infection). The sample titles of this study are shuffled in the database, so cell type and time point are left out; the donor was told from shared clones. The sample comprised PBMCs or a T cell subset sorted from them (not recorded which). The V gene is TRBV7-8 and the J gene is TRBJ2-5; TRBD2 matches 11 bases in the middle. The CDR3 region has the sequence CASSPEASGGTLYQETQYF. The DNA reads TGTGCCAGCAGTCCAGAGGCTAGCGGGGGGACCTTGTACCAAGAGACCCAGTACTTC. With the rest looked up from the reference TRBV7-8 and TRBJ2-5 genes rather than sequenced, the full variable domain is GAGVSQSPRYKVAKRGQDVALRCDPISGHVSLFWYQQALGQGPEFLTYFQNEAQLDKSGLPSDRFFAERPEGSVSTLKIQRTQQEDSAVYLCASSPEASGGTLYQETQYFGPGTRLLVL.